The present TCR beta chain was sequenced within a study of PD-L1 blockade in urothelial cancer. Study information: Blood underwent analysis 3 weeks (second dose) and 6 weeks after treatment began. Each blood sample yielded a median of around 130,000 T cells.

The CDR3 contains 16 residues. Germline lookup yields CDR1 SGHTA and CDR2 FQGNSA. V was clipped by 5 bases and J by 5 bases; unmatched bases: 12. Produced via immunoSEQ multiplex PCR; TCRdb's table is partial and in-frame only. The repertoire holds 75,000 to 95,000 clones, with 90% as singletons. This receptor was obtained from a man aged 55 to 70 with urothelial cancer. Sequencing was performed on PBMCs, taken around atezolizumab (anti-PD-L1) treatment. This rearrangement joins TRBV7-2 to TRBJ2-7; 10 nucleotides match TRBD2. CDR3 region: CASSLLAGRIMHEQYF. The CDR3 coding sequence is TGTGCCAGCAGCCTACTAGCGGGACGCATCATGCACGAGCAGTACTTC.